One sample yielded the 8 T cell receptor beta chains listed below, sequenced in a study of T cell responses to AZD1222 COVID-19 vaccine. The protocol was immunoSEQ multiplex PCR, while the TCRdb copy is restricted to in-frame clones and leaves out a portion. The sample lists some 100,000 clones; approximately 88% were seen once. This material consisted of peripheral blood, taken on day 0 of AZD1222 vaccination. The receptor source for this set is an adult in good health.

The V gene is TRBV3-1 (or the pseudogene TRBV3-2), the J gene TRBJ2-1; 12 nucleotides line up with TRBD2. The CDR3 runs to 15 residues. The trim removed 1 base at V and 13 bases at J, leaving 8 bases unmatched. Germline-derived CDR1 and CDR2 are LGHDT and YNNKEL (reference sequence). CDR3 bases: TGTGCCAGCAGCCAAGGGGGAACTAGCGGGAGGTACCAGTTCTTC. Its protein product is CASSQGGTSGRYQFF.

The V gene is TRBV18, the J gene TRBJ2-3, with D perhaps TRBD2 (6 bases). The CDR3 totals 12 residues. Trimming stripped 2 bases from V and 8 bases from J, with 8 bases between. The germline CDR1 and CDR2 sequences are KGHSH and LQKENI. CDR3 in amino acids: CASSPETSTQYF. The CDR3 DNA reads as TGTGCCAGCTCACCAGAGACTAGTACGCAGTATTTT.

J is TRBJ2-7 and V is TRBV12-3 or TRBV12-4; D unresolved. This CDR3 comprises 13 residues. The V end was cut by 3 bases, the J end by 2 bases, with 8 bases between. CDR3 coding DNA: TGTGCCAGCAGTTTGGGTACAACCTACGAGCAGTACTTC. It is translated as CASSLGTTYEQYF.

In its sample, this clone was seen a few times. The chain joins TRBV27 to TRBJ1-4; TRBD1 matches at 7 bases. J gave up 0 bases and V 1 base, and 11 bases lay outside the gene matches. CDR3 size: 19 residues. The germline V gene has CDR1 MNHEY and CDR2 SMNVEV (reference sequence). The CDR3 DNA sequence: TGTGCCAGCAGTTTATTTGATGTCAGGGGGACTGCAACTAATGAAAAACTGTTTTTT. This codes for CASSLFDVRGTATNEKLFF.

This rearrangement joins TRBV5-5 to TRBJ1-4, with D uncertain. From germline, CDR1 is SGHKS and CDR2 YYEKEE (reference sequence). This CDR3 has 11 amino acids. Trimming removed 1 base at V and 5 bases at J, with 0 bases between. CDR3 in DNA: TGTGCCAGCAGCTTGAATGAAAAACTGTTTTTT. Its translation is CASSLNEKLFF.

J is TRBJ1-1 and V is TRBV6-5, with D unresolved. V shed 6 bases and J shed 2 bases, with 10 bases lying between them. This CDR3 spans 13 amino acids. Germline CDR1 reads MNHEY; CDR2 reads SVGAGI. The CDR3 sequence is CASRWGGNTEAFF. CDR3 DNA: TGTGCCAGCAGATGGGGAGGAAACACTGAAGCTTTCTTT.

Details on this clone: Germline and junction disagree at one end, which may indicate a read error. The chain links TRBV5-5 to TRBJ1-4, with D unclear. Looked up from germline, CDR1 is SGHKS and CDR2 is YYEKEE (reference sequence). CDR3 length equals 14 residues. This CDR3 is CTSSLGGPGEKLFF. CDR3 sequence (DNA): TGTACCAGCAGCTTGGGAGGACCGGGTGAAAAACTGTTTTTT.

By share, this clone counts as medium-sized. This sequence joins TRBV11-2 and TRBJ1-2, with D unclear. Trimming took off 5 bases at V and 8 bases at J, with 18 bases between the two ends. This CDR3 spans 14 amino acids. The germline V gene has CDR1 SGHAT and CDR2 FQNNGV. CDR3 DNA sequence: TGTGCCAGCAGCCCGGATAGGGTACCTAGCGGCTACACCTTC. This sequence encodes CASSPDRVPSGYTF.